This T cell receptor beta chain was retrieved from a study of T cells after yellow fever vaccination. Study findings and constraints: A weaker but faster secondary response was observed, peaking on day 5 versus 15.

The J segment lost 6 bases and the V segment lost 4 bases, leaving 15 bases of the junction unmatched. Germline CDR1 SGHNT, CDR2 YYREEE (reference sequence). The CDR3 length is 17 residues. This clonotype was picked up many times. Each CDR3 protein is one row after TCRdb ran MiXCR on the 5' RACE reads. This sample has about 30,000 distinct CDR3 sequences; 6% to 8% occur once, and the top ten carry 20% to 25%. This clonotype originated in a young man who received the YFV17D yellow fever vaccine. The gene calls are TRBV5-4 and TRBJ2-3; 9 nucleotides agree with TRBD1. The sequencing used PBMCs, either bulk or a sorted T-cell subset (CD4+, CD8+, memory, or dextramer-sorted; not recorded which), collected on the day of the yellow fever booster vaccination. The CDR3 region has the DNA TGTGCCAGCAGCGCCGGGGGGACAGGGTGGGCGATCGATACGCAGTATTTT. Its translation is CASSAGGTGWAIDTQYF.